This paragraph reports one TCR beta chain. The germline V and J ends were trimmed by 0 bases and 3 bases, with 19 bases remaining between them. This CDR3 comprises 17 residues. Germline CDR1 reads SGHRS; CDR2 reads YFSETQ. The sample belongs to a study of cytomegalovirus exposure and HLA in healthy donors. Use of 60 Vbeta and 13 Jbeta primers characterized the PCR. TCRdb's copy holds only in-frame clones and misses some; the assay was immunoSEQ multiplex PCR. The table records 180,000 or so clones, around 80% of them present only once. This cohort consisted of healthy bone marrow donors. The chain couples TRBV5-1 to TRBJ2-7; D is perhaps TRBD1 (6 bases). Material: PBMCs. The receptor was isolated from a female donor in good health and CMV-seronegative. Written as DNA, the CDR3 is TGCGCCAGCAGCTTGGCCTCCGGACAGACCGGAAACTACGAGCAGTACTTC. The encoded protein is CASSLASGQTGNYEQYF.